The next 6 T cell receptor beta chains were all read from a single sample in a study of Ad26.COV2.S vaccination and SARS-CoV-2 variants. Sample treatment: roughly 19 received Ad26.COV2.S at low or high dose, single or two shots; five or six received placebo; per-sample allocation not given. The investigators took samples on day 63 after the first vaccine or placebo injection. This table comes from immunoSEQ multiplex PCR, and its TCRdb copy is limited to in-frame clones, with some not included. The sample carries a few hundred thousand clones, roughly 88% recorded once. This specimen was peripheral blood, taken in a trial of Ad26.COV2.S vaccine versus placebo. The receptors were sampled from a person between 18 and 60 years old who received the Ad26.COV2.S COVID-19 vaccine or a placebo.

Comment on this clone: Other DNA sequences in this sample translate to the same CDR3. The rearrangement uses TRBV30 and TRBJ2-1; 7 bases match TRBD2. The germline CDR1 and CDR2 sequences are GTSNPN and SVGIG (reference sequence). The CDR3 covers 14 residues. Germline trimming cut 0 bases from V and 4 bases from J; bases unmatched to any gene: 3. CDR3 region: CAWSVLAEYNEQFF. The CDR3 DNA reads TGTGCCTGGAGTGTTCTAGCGGAGTACAATGAGCAGTTCTTC.

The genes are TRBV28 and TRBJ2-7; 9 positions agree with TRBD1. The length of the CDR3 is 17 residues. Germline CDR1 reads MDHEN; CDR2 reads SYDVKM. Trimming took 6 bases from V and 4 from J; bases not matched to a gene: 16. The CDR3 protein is CASSSDLGQGLLYEQYF. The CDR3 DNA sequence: TGTGCCAGCAGCTCCGACTTGGGACAGGGATTACTATACGAGCAGTACTTC.

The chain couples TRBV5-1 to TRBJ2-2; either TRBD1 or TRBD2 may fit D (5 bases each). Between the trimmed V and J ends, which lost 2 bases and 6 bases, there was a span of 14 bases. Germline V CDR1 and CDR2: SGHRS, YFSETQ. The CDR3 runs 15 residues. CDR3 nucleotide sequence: TGCGCCAGCAGCTTTAGGTCTCAGGGAGCCGGGGAGCTGTTTTTT. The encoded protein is CASSFRSQGAGELFF.

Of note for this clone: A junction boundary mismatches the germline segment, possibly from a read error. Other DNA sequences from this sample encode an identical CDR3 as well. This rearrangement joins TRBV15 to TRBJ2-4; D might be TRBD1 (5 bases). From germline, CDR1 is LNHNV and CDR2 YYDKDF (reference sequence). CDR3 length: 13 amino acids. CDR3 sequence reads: CATSRDKGAMVGF. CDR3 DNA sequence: TGTGCCACCAGCAGAGATAAAGGGGCCATGGTTGGCTTC.

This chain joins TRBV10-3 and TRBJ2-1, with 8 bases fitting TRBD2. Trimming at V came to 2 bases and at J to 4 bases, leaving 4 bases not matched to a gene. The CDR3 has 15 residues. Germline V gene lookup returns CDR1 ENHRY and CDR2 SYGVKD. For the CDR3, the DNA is TGTGCCATCAGTGAGGCTAGCGGGTCTTACAATGAGCAGTTCTTC. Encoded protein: CAISEASGSYNEQFF.

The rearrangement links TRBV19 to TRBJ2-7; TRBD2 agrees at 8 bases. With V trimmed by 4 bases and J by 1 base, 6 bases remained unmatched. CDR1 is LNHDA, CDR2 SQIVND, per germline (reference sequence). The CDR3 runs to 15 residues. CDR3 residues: CASSTGTSSSYEQYF. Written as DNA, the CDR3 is TGTGCCAGTAGTACCGGGACTAGTTCTTCCTACGAGCAGTACTTC.